The entry below describes one T cell receptor beta chain. This sample is drawn from a study of blood T cell repertoires in COVID-19. Trimming removed 5 bases from V and 5 bases from J; junction bases left unmatched: 4. The CDR3 is 14 amino acids. Germline CDR1 is LNHDA and CDR2 is SQIVND (reference sequence). Sequenced by immunoSEQ multiplex PCR; TCRdb stores in-frame clones only, minus some. This table has around 170,000 clones, around 80% appearing once. The specimen sequenced was peripheral blood. V gene TRBV19 combines with J gene TRBJ2-1; 9 bases align to TRBD2. This sequence originates from an older man with active or convalescent COVID-19. The CDR3: CASSRQRGDNEQFF. In DNA, the CDR3 is TGTGCCAGTAGTCGCCAGCGGGGGGACAATGAGCAGTTCTTC.